This T cell receptor (beta chain) emerged from a study of regulatory T cells in long-lasting Graves disease. Investigators prepared the TCR beta libraries by applying iRepertoire HTBI primers and Arm-PCR of CDR3 regions. MiXCR, run by TCRdb on the multiplex PCR reads, gives a single entry per CDR3 protein. The sample has roughly 510,000 distinct CDR3 sequences, 16% seen once; the top ten hold approximately 12%. J gave up 0 bases and V 1 base, and 7 bases lay outside the gene matches. Germline CDR1 reads LGHNA; CDR2 reads YNFKEQ. This CDR3 comprises 17 residues. Sample time point: newly diagnosed GD, antithyroid drugs for less than 3 months. PBMCs were the source of the RNA used for TCR sequencing. The same sample was also studied in work on T cells in Graves' hyperthyroidism and ophthalmopathy.

This receptor was identified in a man aged 18 to 29 with Graves disease. V is TRBV4-2 and J is TRBJ2-7, with 9 nucleotides matching TRBD2. The material sequenced was peripheral blood mononuclear cells (PBMCs), taken at new diagnosis, from a patient treated with antithyroid drugs. This CDR3 is CASSQASGMTSSYEQYF. DNA of the CDR3: TGTGCCAGCAGCCAAGCTAGCGGGATGACAAGCTCCTACGAGCAGTACTTC.